This T cell receptor beta chain appears in the sequencing data of a study of Tregs in tolerant kidney transplant recipients. The repertoire was sequenced with immunoSEQ multiplex PCR; TCRdb's copy has only in-frame clones and lacks some. The sample has about 87,000 clones, 80% to 95% seen once. In germline, CDR1 is LNHNV, CDR2 YYDKDF (reference sequence). This CDR3 spans 14 amino acids. V shed 4 bases and J shed 2 bases, with 11 bases lying between them. Sequencing used CD4+ T cells from blood, obtained before the transplant. The receptor was derived from a human donor who received a combined kidney and bone marrow transplant. The rearrangement links TRBV15 to TRBJ1-2; the D gene is possibly TRBD1 (5 bases). The chain's CDR3 is CATSTSDRNYGYTF. In DNA, the CDR3 is TGTGCCACCAGCACTAGCGACAGAAACTATGGCTACACCTTC.